The 11 T cell receptor beta chains reported below all come from one sample, sequenced in a study of cytomegalovirus exposure and HLA in healthy donors. The PCR ran on 60 Vbeta and 13 Jbeta primers. Assay used: immunoSEQ multiplex PCR; TCRdb lists only in-frame clones, some missing. Altogether 120,000 to 150,000 clones are present, 75% to 90% being singletons, with the ten largest covering less than 3%. Sequencing was done on a sample of PBMCs. The receptors come from a woman aged 25 to 45 in good health and CMV-seronegative.

This rearrangement joins TRBV19 to TRBJ1-2, with TRBD1 as a possible D gene (5 bases). Germline V gives CDR1 LNHDA, CDR2 SQIVND (reference sequence). The V end was cut by 3 bases, the J end by 3 bases, with 14 bases between. This CDR3 region has 15 residues. For the CDR3, the DNA is TGTGCCAGTAGTATTTCGGGGAGGGGAGACTATGGCTACACCTTC. The encoded protein is CASSISGRGDYGYTF.

The chain combines TRBV9 with TRBJ2-5; 10 positions agree with TRBD2. J gave up 1 base and V 0 bases, and 6 bases lay outside the gene matches. Per the germline V gene, CDR1 is SGDLS and CDR2 is YYNGEE. This CDR3 spans 17 amino acids. The CDR3 coding sequence is TGTGCCAGCAGCGTAGGGGTAGCGGGGGGTCTCCAAGAGACCCAGTACTTC. Translated: CASSVGVAGGLQETQYF.

This rearrangement joins TRBV4-3 to TRBJ2-7, with 8 nucleotides matching TRBD1. The V gene's germline CDR1 is LGHNA and CDR2 YSLEER. CDR3 length: 15 residues. With V trimmed by 0 bases and J by 6 bases, 7 bases remained unmatched. CDR3 in DNA: TGCGCCAGCAGCCAAGACCGGACAGGGCCGGGCGAGCAGTACTTC. It specifies CASSQDRTGPGEQYF.

V usage is TRBV5-6 and J usage is TRBJ2-2, with D maybe TRBD1 (6 bases). Germline V gives CDR1 SGHDT, CDR2 YYEEEE. V dropped 2 bases and J dropped 2 bases, with 10 bases sitting between them. CDR3 size: 15 residues. The CDR3 DNA reads TGTGCCAGCAGCTTTCAGGGACATAACACCGGGGAGCTGTTTTTT. Protein product: CASSFQGHNTGELFF.

The chain uses TRBV4-3 and TRBJ1-5; D unresolved. CDR1 LGHNA and CDR2 YSLEER come from the germline V gene. This CDR3 is built from 13 residues. The V gene lost 0 bases and the J gene lost 3 bases, with 3 bases spanning the gap. This CDR3 reads CASSQEANQPQHF. In nucleotides, the CDR3 is TGCGCCAGCAGCCAAGAAGCCAATCAGCCCCAGCATTTT.

The V call is TRBV4-1, the J call TRBJ2-7, with D perhaps TRBD2 (6 bases). Germline V CDR1 and CDR2: MGHRA, YSYEKL. This CDR3 spans 15 amino acids. V gave up 1 base and J gave up 2 bases, with 12 bases separating them. The CDR3 DNA follows: TGCGCCAGCAGCCAAGCCCTAGCGCTAACCTACGAGCAGTACTTC. Protein product: CASSQALALTYEQYF.

This clone was observed a few times. The chain joins TRBV4-3 to TRBJ2-1; 7 positions agree with TRBD2. Germline CDR1 is LGHNA and CDR2 is YSLEER. With 0 bases clipped from V and 7 bases from J, the junction kept 12 bases outside the gene matches. CDR3 length equals 17 residues. Here the CDR3 reads CASSQEGRWGGSNEQFF. The CDR3 coding sequence is TGCGCCAGCAGCCAAGAAGGAAGGTGGGGGGGTTCAAATGAGCAGTTCTTC.

The rearrangement uses TRBV27 and TRBJ2-5; D possibly corresponds to TRBD2 (5 bases). The J call is doubtful: the DNA matches TRBJ2-7 better. CDR3 size: 15 residues. Germline CDR1 and CDR2: MNHEY and SMNVEV (reference sequence). The CDR3 DNA reads as TGTGCCAGCAGTTACCGGGGTCCAGTGGACTACGAGCAGTACTTC. Its protein product is CASSYRGPVDYEQYF.

This clone was seen a single time. The genes are TRBV19 and TRBJ2-2; TRBD2 aligns across 10 bases. From germline, CDR1 is LNHDA and CDR2 SQIVND (reference sequence). V lost 8 bases, J lost 7 bases, and 7 bases stayed unmatched. The CDR3 is 14 amino acids. CDR3 residues: CASGAGGVYGELFF. The CDR3 nucleotides read TGTGCCAGTGGAGCGGGGGGGGTGTACGGGGAGCTGTTTTTT. Combining the CDR3 with reference TRBV19 and TRBJ2-2 gives the whole variable domain DGGITQSPKYLFRKEGQNVTLSCEQNLNHDAMYWYRQDPGQGLRLIYYSQIVNDFQKGDIAEGYSVSREKKESFPLTVTSAQKNPTAFYLCASGAGGVYGELFFGEGSRLTVL.

The chain is built from TRBV6-1 and TRBJ1-5; D may be TRBD1 (5 bases). The V end was cut by 2 bases, the J end by 0 bases, with 17 bases between. CDR1 is MNHNS and CDR2 is SASEGT in the germline V gene. CDR3 size: 18 residues. As DNA, the CDR3 is TGTGCCAGCAGTGAAAAGGGGTGGGAGGTGTATAGCAATCAGCCCCAGCATTTT. Its protein is CASSEKGWEVYSNQPQHF.

The chain carries TRBV4-1 and TRBJ2-1, with 8 bases identical to TRBD2. The germline V gene encodes CDR1 MGHRA and CDR2 YSYEKL. This CDR3 comprises 15 residues. Unmatched junction bases numbered 9, after V lost 1 base and J lost 10 bases. CDR3 nucleotide sequence: TGCGCCAGCAGCCAAGGAAGACTAGCGCAGTGGGAGCAGTTCTTC. As protein: CASSQGRLAQWEQFF.